These 17 T cell receptor beta chains came from one sample sequenced in a study of CD8 T cells in ankylosing spondylitis. Study conclusions and caveats: Characteristic of ankylosing spondylitis blood, it appeared, was a TCR beta motif comprising 7 to 9 highly homologous variants.

TCRdb reprocessed the 5' RACE reads with MiXCR, giving one entry per CDR3 protein. The sample has approximately 520,000 distinct CDR3 sequences; 5.3% are singletons. No antigen has been assigned to these receptors. Sequencing was carried out using blood, either unsorted or a sorted T cell fraction (not recorded which). Source of these receptors: a male donor with ankylosing spondylitis.

At least ten counts were recorded for this clonotype. The genes are TRBV11-1 and TRBJ2-7, with a possible D match to TRBD2 (7 bases). The CDR3 has 15 residues. The germline V and J ends were trimmed by 5 bases and 2 bases, with 16 bases remaining between them. Germline CDR1 reads SGHAT; CDR2 reads FQDESV (reference sequence). CDR3 sequence: CASSLPRGGAYEQYF. DNA of the CDR3: TGTGCCAGCAGCCTCCCGAGGGGGGGCGCCTACGAGCAGTACTTC.

This clonotype appeared many times. The chain employs TRBV6-1 and TRBJ2-7; 9 bases match TRBD1. CDR1 and CDR2 from the germline V gene are MNHNS and SASEGT. CDR3 length equals 14 residues. Trimming cost V 10 bases and J 2 bases; bases outside gene matches: 9. CDR3 bases: TGTGCCACCGGGACAGGGTTAGGAGCCTACGAGCAGTACTTC. Protein product: CATGTGLGAYEQYF.

In its sample, this clonotype was seen a few times. CDR3 sequence: CSGLWGFHRGTQYF. CDR3 sequence (DNA): TGCAGCGGACTATGGGGCTTCCACAGAGGTACGCAGTATTTT. The V and J genes are TRBV29-1 and TRBJ2-3, with D perhaps matching TRBD1 or TRBD2 (5 bases each). V lost 7 bases and J 8 bases, leaving 22 bases between the germline ends. CDR1 SQVTM and CDR2 ANQGSEA come from the germline V gene. The CDR3 length is 14 residues.

The chain uses TRBV4-3 and TRBJ2-7, with D possibly TRBD1 on 6 matching bases. Germline loops: CDR1 LGHNA, CDR2 YSLEER. V was trimmed by 0 bases and J by 1 base, leaving 10 bases between them. The CDR3 covers 15 residues. The CDR3 here is CASSQEADRSYEQYF. DNA for the CDR3: TGCGCCAGCAGCCAAGAAGCGGACAGATCCTACGAGCAGTACTTC.

This clonotype occurred many times. The V gene is TRBV16, the J gene TRBJ1-2; D gene unclear. The germline V gene encodes CDR1 KGHSY and CDR2 FQNENV. The CDR3 spans 15 residues. The ends were cut back, 1 base at V and 0 bases at J, with 9 bases in the middle. CDR3 region: CASSQYWLSNYGYTF. DNA of the CDR3: TGTGCCAGCAGCCAATACTGGCTCTCTAACTATGGCTACACCTTC. The full variable domain, in which reference TRBV16 and TRBJ1-2 provide the parts outside the CDR3, is GEEVAQTPKHLVRGEGQKAKLYCAPIKGHSYVFWYQQVLKNEFKFLISFQNENVFDETGMPKERFSAKCLPNSPCSLEIQATKLEDSAVYFCASSQYWLSNYGYTFGSGTRLTVV.

This clonotype was found a few times. The CDR3 nucleotides read TGTGCTAGTGGTCGGAACCCCGCTACTCTGGAGACCCAGTACTTC. It specifies CASGRNPATLETQYF. The rearrangement joins TRBV12-5 to TRBJ2-5, with D hard to call. The CDR3 spans 15 residues. The ends were cut back, 5 bases at V and 5 bases at J, with 18 bases in the middle. Germline-derived CDR1 and CDR2 are LGHNT and FRNRAP.

Many counts were recorded for this clonotype. This sequence joins TRBV12-3 or TRBV12-4 and TRBJ2-1; D assignment may be TRBD1 or TRBD2 (7 bases each). The CDR3 loop spans 13 amino acids. V dropped 1 base and J dropped 9 bases, with 10 bases sitting between them. This CDR3 is CASSLGRGGEQFF. The CDR3, as DNA: TGTGCCAGCAGTTTAGGCAGGGGGGGTGAGCAGTTCTTC.

Turning to this clonotype: This may arise from a read error, as a much more abundant clone is one base away. The rearrangement uses TRBV5-5 and TRBJ2-1, with D possibly being TRBD1 (6 bases). The CDR3 runs 15 residues. CDR1 is SGHKS, CDR2 YYEKEE, per germline (reference sequence). V was pared by 2 bases and J by 8 bases, with 17 bases between. Written as DNA, the CDR3 is TGTGCCAGCAGCTTCCGGGTCAGGGGTATCCATGAGCAGTTCTTC. Its protein product is CASSFRVRGIHEQFF.

This clonotype has ten or more counts. V gene TRBV5-8 combines with J gene TRBJ2-2, with TRBD1 matching 9 bases. The germline V gene has CDR1 SGHTS and CDR2 YDEGEE. Trimming removed 5 bases from V and 1 base from J; junction bases left unmatched: 6. The CDR3 has 16 residues. The DNA for the CDR3 is TGTGCCAGCAGTTCTCACAGGGGGCAGAACACCGGGGAGCTGTTTTTT. This codes for CASSSHRGQNTGELFF.

Many counts were recorded for this clonotype. This chain links TRBV5-1 with TRBJ2-4, with 8 bases identical to TRBD2. After removal of 3 bases from V and 8 bases from J, the junction contained 10 bases not matched to a gene. CDR1 is SGHRS and CDR2 is YFSETQ in the germline V gene. The CDR3 runs to 15 residues. CDR3 residues: CASSSGAGLEYIQYF. In DNA form, the CDR3 reads TGCGCCAGCAGCTCCGGGGCGGGACTAGAGTACATTCAGTACTTC.

In this sample, this clonotype turned up many times. The chain couples TRBV11-2 to TRBJ1-5; the match to TRBD1 covers 9 bases. Per the germline V gene, CDR1 is SGHAT and CDR2 is FQNNGV. V lost 1 base to trimming and J lost 3 bases; unmatched junction nucleotides: 10. CDR3 size: 18 residues. The CDR3 nucleotides read TGTGCCAGCAGCTTAGGACCGGTAACAGGGGGCTCCAATCAGCCCCAGCATTTT. It is translated as CASSLGPVTGGSNQPQHF.

In its sample, this clonotype was seen many times. The chain recombines TRBV7-8 with TRBJ2-7, with D maybe TRBD1 (5 bases). CDR1 is SGHVS and CDR2 is FQNEAQ in the germline V gene. The V end lost 4 bases, the J end lost 4 bases, and 14 bases lay between the germline ends. The CDR3 runs 14 residues. The CDR3, as DNA: TGTGCCAGCAGCTCCCCAGGGCCTTCGTACGAGCAGTACTTC. It encodes CASSSPGPSYEQYF.

The table lists this clonotype with many counts. This rearrangement joins TRBV7-9 to TRBJ1-2; TRBD1 is a possible D gene (6 bases). V was clipped by 5 bases and J by 4 bases, with 11 bases between them. The CDR3 runs to 13 residues. The V gene's germline CDR1 is SEHNR and CDR2 FQNEAQ (reference sequence). This CDR3 is CASSLDRLYGYTF. The CDR3 bases are TGTGCCAGCAGCCTTGACAGGCTCTATGGCTACACCTTC. Full variable domain (remainder filled in from reference TRBV7-9 and TRBJ1-2): DTGVSQNPRHKITKRGQNVTFRCDPISEHNRLYWYRQTLGQGPEFLTYFQNEAQLEKSRLLSDRFSAERPKGSFSTLEIQRTEQGDSAMYLCASSLDRLYGYTFGSGTRLTVV.

There are many counts of this clonotype. The chain links TRBV7-3 to TRBJ2-7, with unresolved D. V lost 3 bases and J lost 7, with 13 bases in between. Looked up from germline, CDR1 is SGHTA and CDR2 is FQGTGA. The CDR3 is 13 residues long. The CDR3 DNA reads as TGTGCCAGCAGCTTTGGATCTTCCGAGGAGCAGTACTTC. Translation gives CASSFGSSEEQYF.

This clonotype occurred many times. The V gene is TRBV5-6, the J gene TRBJ1-1, with D perhaps matching TRBD1 (6 bases). The CDR3 is 15 residues long. V was pared by 0 bases and J by 4 bases, with 13 bases between. CDR1 and CDR2 from the germline V gene are SGHDT and YYEEEE. CDR3 sequence (DNA): TGTGCCAGCAGCTTGGCGGCCAGGGGTAGCACTGAAGCTTTCTTT. It is translated as CASSLAARGSTEAFF.

This chain joins TRBV20-1 and TRBJ2-3; 8 bases fit TRBD2. Germline V gives CDR1 DFQATT, CDR2 SNEGSKA (reference sequence). With V trimmed by 5 bases and J by 3 bases, 10 bases remained unmatched. CDR3 size: 15 residues. The CDR3 DNA is TGCAGTGCTCCACCTATAGCGGGGAGGACAGATACGCAGTATTTT. Translation: CSAPPIAGRTDTQYF.

This clonotype was detected many times. The chain combines TRBV12-3 or TRBV12-4 with TRBJ2-1, with TRBD2 matching 9 bases. Trimming removed 8 bases from V and 1 base from J; junction bases left unmatched: 6. CDR3 size: 15 residues. CDR3 loop: CASSLTSGSYNEQFF. CDR3 coding DNA: TGTGCCAGCTCGCTAACTAGCGGGTCCTACAATGAGCAGTTCTTC.